The rows below give T cell receptor beta chains drawn from one sample of a study of T cells in Graves' hyperthyroidism and ophthalmopathy. A single record per CDR3 protein comes from TCRdb applying MiXCR to the multiplex PCR reads. The table shows under 300,000 distinct CDR3 sequences, with less than 30% occurring only once. Material: blood. The receptors come from a middle-aged man with Graves' hyperthyroidism that later progressed to Graves' ophthalmopathy. The CDR3 runs from the conserved cysteine through the conserved F or W. A D gene is named only where the DNA matches it firmly. Rows give clone size only sometimes, using once, few, many, or a class for an expanded clone.

j_call	v_call	d_call	clone_size	cdr3_nt	cdr3_aa
TRBJ2-7	TRBV7-2	TRBD1	many	TGTGCCAGCAGCTTAGGTCCAGGGGGCGAGCAGTACTTC	CASSLGPGGEQYF
TRBJ1-2	TRBV12-3/TRBV12-4	NA	NA	TGTGCCAGCAGTTTGTTAAGCAGGGCCCATGGCTACACCTTC	CASSLLSRAHGYTF
TRBJ1-1	TRBV14	NA	many	TGTGCCAGCAGCCGCCCGGGGGGAAACACCCGGAACACTGAAGCTTTCTTT	CASSRPGGNTRNTEAFF
TRBJ1-2	TRBV6-5	TRBD1	many	TGTGCCAGCAGACCCCCGACAGGGAGTAATGGCTACACCTTC	CASRPPTGSNGYTF
TRBJ1-2	TRBV12-3/TRBV12-4	NA	NA	TGTGCCAGCAGTTCCTCCGGGTTCTATGGCTACACCTTC	CASSSSGFYGYTF
TRBJ2-7	TRBV25-1	NA	many	TGTGCCAGCAGCGAGGATCCACAAGGCGAGCAGTACTTC	CASSEDPQGEQYF
TRBJ2-7	TRBV7-9	NA	many	TGTGCCAGCAGGCTAGACCAGGAGGGGCACGAGCAGTACTTC	CASRLDQEGHEQYF
TRBJ1-2	TRBV20-1	NA	NA	TGCAGTGCTAGTTCTGAGGGTGGAGAGGGCTACACCTTC	CSASSEGGEGYTF
TRBJ2-2	TRBV5-1	TRBD1	few	TGCGCCAGCAGCCCCCCCGGGACAGGGTGGACCGGGGAGCTGTTTTTT	CASSPPGTGWTGELFF
TRBJ2-7	TRBV18	TRBD2	NA	TGTGCCAGCTCACCACGTGGGAGGGAAGGAGGGCAGTACTTC	CASSPRGREGGQYF
TRBJ2-7	TRBV7-9	TRBD2	many	TGTGCCAGCAGCTTAACTAGCGGGAGGAACGAGCAGTACTTC	CASSLTSGRNEQYF
TRBJ2-7	TRBV27	TRBD2	many	TGTGCCAGCAGTTTCCAGGGACTAGCGGATTCCTACGAGCAGTACTTC	CASSFQGLADSYEQYF
TRBJ1-6	TRBV7-2	NA	many	TGTGCCAGCAGCTTAGACGGGGGACCTAATTCACCCCTCCACTTT	CASSLDGGPNSPLHF
TRBJ2-7	TRBV7-7	NA	many	TGTGCTAGCAGCGTAGACAGAGACTACGAGCAGTACTTC	CASSVDRDYEQYF
TRBJ2-7	TRBV20-1	NA	NA	TGCAGTGCTCCCACCTCCCCCCACGAGCAGTACTTC	CSAPTSPHEQYF
TRBJ1-1	TRBV20-1	NA	NA	TGCAGTTCTACGCCGGGGTTGAACACTGAAGCTTTCTTT	CSSTPGLNTEAFF
TRBJ2-7	TRBV11-2	NA	many	TGTGCCAGCAGCTCCACCTTACAGGGTGCCCCCTACGAGCAGTACTTC	CASSSTLQGAPYEQYF
TRBJ2-7	TRBV6-1	TRBD2	NA	TGTGCCAGCAAAACTACTAGCGGGAGTTCCCACGAGCAGTACTTC	CASKTTSGSSHEQYF
TRBJ2-7	TRBV5-1	NA	many	TGCGCCAGCAGCGGAACCCTGGGGGTATACGAGCAGTACTTC	CASSGTLGVYEQYF
TRBJ2-3	TRBV24-1	NA	many	TGTGCCACCAGTGATTCGGGCAGGGGTGGTACAGATACGCAGTATTTT	CATSDSGRGGTDTQYF
TRBJ2-7	TRBV20-1	NA	many	TGCAGTGCTATGGACACCTACTCCTACGAGCAGTACTTC	CSAMDTYSYEQYF
TRBJ2-7	TRBV19	TRBD1	NA	TGTGCCAGTAGTACGGACAGGGCCGCCTACGAGCAGTACTTC	CASSTDRAAYEQYF
TRBJ2-5	TRBV20-1	NA	NA	TGCAGTGCTAGAGACAGTAACCAAGAGACCCAGTACTTC	CSARDSNQETQYF
TRBJ1-3	TRBV11-3	NA	NA	TGTGCCAGCAGCACCCGCCCCGGAAACACCATATATTTT	CASSTRPGNTIYF
TRBJ2-2	TRBV30	NA	many	TGTGCCTGGAGTGTATGGGACACCGGGGAGCTGTTTTTT	CAWSVWDTGELFF
TRBJ2-2	TRBV7-9	TRBD2	many	TGTGCCAGCAGCTGGCCCGGGAGGGGCGGGGAGCTGTTTTTT	CASSWPGRGGELFF
TRBJ2-7	TRBV4-1	TRBD2	many	TGCGCCAGCAGCCAAGATCCATCGGGGGGGTGGATCTACGAGCAGTACTTC	CASSQDPSGGWIYEQYF
TRBJ2-4	TRBV28	NA	few	TGTGCCAGCAGTTTAGGACTTCTCGGGGTCAAAAACATTCAGTACTTC	CASSLGLLGVKNIQYF
TRBJ2-5	TRBV20-1	NA	many	TGCAGTGCATACTCCCAAGAGACCCAGTACTTC	CSAYSQETQYF
TRBJ2-2	TRBV12-3/TRBV12-4	NA	many	TGTGCCAGCCAAGCACAACGGGGGAACACCGGGGAGCTGTTTTTT	CASQAQRGNTGELFF
TRBJ1-3	TRBV12-3/TRBV12-4	NA	NA	TGTGCCAGCAGTTTAGGAGTGGTCTCTGGAAACACCATATATTTT	CASSLGVVSGNTIYF
TRBJ1-2	TRBV2	NA	NA	TGTGCCAGCAGTGAGTCAGGGGATCGTGATGGCTACACCTTC	CASSESGDRDGYTF
TRBJ2-7	TRBV12-3/TRBV12-4	NA	NA	TGTGCCAGCAGTTTTAGGGTGTACGAGCAGTACTTC	CASSFRVYEQYF
TRBJ2-7	TRBV19	NA	many	TGTGCCAGTAGTATAGGCAACTCCTACGAGCAGTACTTC	CASSIGNSYEQYF
TRBJ1-1	TRBV20-1	NA	many	TGCAGTGCTAGAGTAAGGGGCCTAGACACTGAAGCTTTCTTT	CSARVRGLDTEAFF
TRBJ1-2	TRBV20-1	TRBD1	NA	TGCAGTGCCGAGGGGGGACAGGGGCGGTTGAACACCTTC	CSAEGGQGRLNTF
TRBJ1-2	TRBV11-2	NA	many	TGTGCCAGCAGCCTCCAGCCGGGGGGGGATGGCTACACCTTC	CASSLQPGGDGYTF
TRBJ1-1	TRBV27	NA	many	TGTGCCAGCAGTCTAGGGGCAGGGGTGGTGAACACTGAAGCTTTCTTT	CASSLGAGVVNTEAFF
TRBJ2-5	TRBV12-3/TRBV12-4	NA	many	TGTGCCAGCAGTTTAGCGGACCAAGAGACCCAGTACTTC	CASSLADQETQYF
TRBJ1-5	TRBV16	NA	many	TGTGCCAGCAGCCAATCTATAGGGTTTCAGCCCCAGCATTTT	CASSQSIGFQPQHF
TRBJ2-5	TRBV6-2/TRBV6-3	NA	many	TGTGCCAGCAGCCAATCAGAGACCCAGTACTTC	CASSQSETQYF
TRBJ2-5	TRBV24-1	TRBD1	few	TGTGCCACCAGTGACGCGGGACAGGGGGTCGGCGGGAGCGTAGGGACCCAGTACTTC	CATSDAGQGVGGSVGTQYF
TRBJ2-7	TRBV6-5	TRBD1	many	TGTGCCAGCGCGACAGGGGGCCCACATTCTACGGGGCAGTACTTC	CASATGGPHSTGQYF
TRBJ1-5	TRBV20-1	NA	many	TGCAGTGCTAACTCAGGGGTCAATCAGCCCCAGCATTTT	CSANSGVNQPQHF
TRBJ2-7	TRBV28	NA	many	TGTGCCAGCAGCCCCCAGGTCTACGAGCAGTACTTC	CASSPQVYEQYF
TRBJ2-2	TRBV20-1	TRBD1	many	TGCAGTGCTGCCTCTGGGACAGGGAGCACCGGGGAGCTGTTTTTT	CSAASGTGSTGELFF
TRBJ2-7	TRBV18	TRBD1	many	TGTGCCAGCTCAACCCGGGACAGGGGGCTCGAGCAGTACTTC	CASSTRDRGLEQYF
TRBJ1-5	TRBV6-2/TRBV6-3	NA	NA	TGTGCCAGCAGCTGGGGGACGGATAGCAATCAGCCCCAGCATTTT	CASSWGTDSNQPQHF
TRBJ1-5	TRBV10-3	NA	many	TGTGCCATCAGTGAGTCACGGGAATTAGGGCCCCAGCATTTT	CAISESRELGPQHF
TRBJ1-3	TRBV29-1	NA	many	TGCAGCGTTACCGGGACAACTGGAAACACCATGTATTTT	CSVTGTTGNTMYF
TRBJ2-5	TRBV6-1	TRBD1	many	TGTGCCAGCAGGCGCGAGAGGGGGCTACGAGAGACCCAGTACTTC	CASRRERGLRETQYF
TRBJ1-1	TRBV9	NA	many	TGTGCCAGCAGCGTAGGACAGATGAACACTGAAGCTTTCTTT	CASSVGQMNTEAFF
TRBJ2-5	TRBV6-2/TRBV6-3	NA	many	TGTGCCAGCAGTTACGATGAAAAAGAGACCCAGTACTTC	CASSYDEKETQYF